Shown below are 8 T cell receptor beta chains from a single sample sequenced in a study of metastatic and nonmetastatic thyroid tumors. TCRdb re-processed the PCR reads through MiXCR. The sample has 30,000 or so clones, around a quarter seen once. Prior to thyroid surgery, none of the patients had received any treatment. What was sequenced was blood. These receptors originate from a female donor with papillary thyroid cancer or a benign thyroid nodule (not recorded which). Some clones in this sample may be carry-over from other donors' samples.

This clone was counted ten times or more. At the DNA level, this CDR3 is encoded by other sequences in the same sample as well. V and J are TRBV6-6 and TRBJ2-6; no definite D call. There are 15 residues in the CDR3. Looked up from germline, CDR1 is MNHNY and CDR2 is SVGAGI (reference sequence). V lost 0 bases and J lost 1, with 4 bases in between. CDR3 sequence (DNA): TGTGCCAGCAGTTACTCGATTTCTGGGGCCAACGTCCTGACTTTC. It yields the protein CASSYSISGANVLTF.

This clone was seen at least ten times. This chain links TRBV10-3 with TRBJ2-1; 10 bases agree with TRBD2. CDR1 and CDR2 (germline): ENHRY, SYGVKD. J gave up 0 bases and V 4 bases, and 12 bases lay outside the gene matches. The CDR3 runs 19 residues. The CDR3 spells CAISVSGLAGVSSYNEQFF. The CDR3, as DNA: TGTGCCATCAGTGTGAGTGGGCTAGCGGGAGTGAGCTCCTACAATGAGCAGTTCTTC.

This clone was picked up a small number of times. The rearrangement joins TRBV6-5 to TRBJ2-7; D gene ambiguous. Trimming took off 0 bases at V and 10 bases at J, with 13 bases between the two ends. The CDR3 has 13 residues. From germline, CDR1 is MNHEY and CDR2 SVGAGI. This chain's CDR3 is CASSYSLGSHQYF. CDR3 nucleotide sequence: TGTGCCAGCAGTTACTCTCTGGGAAGCCACCAGTACTTC.

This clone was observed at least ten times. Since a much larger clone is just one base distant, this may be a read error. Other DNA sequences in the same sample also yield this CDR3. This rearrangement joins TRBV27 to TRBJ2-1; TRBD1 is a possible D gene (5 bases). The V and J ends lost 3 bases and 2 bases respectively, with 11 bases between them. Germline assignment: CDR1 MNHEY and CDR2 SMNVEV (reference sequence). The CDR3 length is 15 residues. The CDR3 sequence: CASSLGQGPYNEQFF. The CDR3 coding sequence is TGTGCCAGCAGTTTGGGGCAGGGCCCCTACAATGAGCAGTTCTTC.

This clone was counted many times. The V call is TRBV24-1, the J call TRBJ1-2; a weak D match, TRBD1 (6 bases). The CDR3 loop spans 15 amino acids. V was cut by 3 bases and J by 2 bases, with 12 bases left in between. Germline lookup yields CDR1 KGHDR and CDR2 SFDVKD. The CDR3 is CATSDPGQRNYGYTF. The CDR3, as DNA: TGTGCCACCAGTGATCCCGGACAGCGGAACTATGGCTACACCTTC.

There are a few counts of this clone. The CDR3 coding sequence is TGTGCCCCCTGTGAGCAGTTCTTC. Amino acid sequence: CAPCEQFF. The rearrangement uses TRBV19 and TRBJ2-1; no clear D. Germline CDR1 and CDR2: LNHDA and SQIVND (reference sequence). The ends were cut back, 11 bases at V and 9 bases at J, with 5 bases in the middle. The CDR3 runs to 8 residues.

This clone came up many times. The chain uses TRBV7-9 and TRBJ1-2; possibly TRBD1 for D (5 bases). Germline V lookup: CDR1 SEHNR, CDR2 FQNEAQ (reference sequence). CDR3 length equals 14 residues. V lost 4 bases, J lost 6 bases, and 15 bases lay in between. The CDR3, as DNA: TGTGCCAGCAGCTCCCTCAGTGGGACGAATGGCTACACCTTC. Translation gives CASSSLSGTNGYTF.

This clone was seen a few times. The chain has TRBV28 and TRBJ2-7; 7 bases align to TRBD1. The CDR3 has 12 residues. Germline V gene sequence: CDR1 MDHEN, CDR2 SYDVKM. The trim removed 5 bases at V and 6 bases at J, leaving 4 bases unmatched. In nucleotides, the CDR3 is TGTGCCAGCAGTGCCCGACAGGGCGAGCAGTACTTC. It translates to CASSARQGEQYF.